The sequence of this T cell receptor beta chain was determined in a study of vaccination effects on CD4 cells after COVID-19. General study results and limits: The vaccine-induced clones of healthy vaccinees included only 1 of 255 that cross-reacted with common cold coronaviruses.

ViraFEST used viral peptide pools to expand antigen-specific CD4+ T cells before sequencing. Following culture for roughly 10 days, CD4+ T cells were isolated. Each vaccine recipient was nucleocapsid antibody negative and had no prior SARS-CoV-2 infection. Wells of roughly 2 million PBMC each were grown with 10 IU/ml IL-2 and around 10 ug/ml peptides. Sequencing used immunoSEQ multiplex PCR; TCRdb keeps in-frame clones, though not all of them. There are roughly 25,000 clones in the sample; over 55% occur only once, and 12% lies in the top ten. This CDR3 spans 14 amino acids. CDR1 LNHNV and CDR2 YYDKDF come from the germline V gene (reference sequence). Trimming pared 0 bases from V and 7 bases from J, leaving 12 bases between. This clone was seen a few times. The antigen remains undetermined.

Sample: CD4+ T cells from PBMCs cultured with HCoV-OC43 spike peptides, taken before COVID-19 vaccination. Regarding subset: HCoV-OC43 spike overlapping peptide pool stimulation. This TCR derives from a human donor who received a COVID-19 vaccine. The chain employs TRBV15 and TRBJ1-2; D is ambiguous. CDR3: CATSRDRGLGGYTF. The DNA for the CDR3 is TGTGCCACCAGCAGAGATCGAGGCTTGGGTGGCTACACCTTC.